The table lists the clone carrying this T cell receptor beta chain with a few counts. What it binds is not known. The germline CDR1 and CDR2 sequences are SQVTM and ANQGSEA. This CDR3 is built from 14 residues. V lost 2 bases to trimming and J lost 3 bases, with 11 bases between them. The data were obtained in a study of blood T cells in healthy people across ages. Sample donors were healthy Caucasian individuals that came from Russia, aged 6 to 90. With a J-beta primer mix and a sample-barcoded 5' primer, a second PCR ran about 7 to 12 cycles. TCRdb re-derived calls from the 5' RACE reads in MiXCR, one entry per CDR3 protein. Of roughly 700,000 distinct CDR3 sequences detected, around half appear once; the ten largest clones hold under 35%. Points from the study as a whole: Diversity was higher, and naive CD4+ cells more numerous, in long-lived donors than in aged donors. CMV infection status of these donors was not known.

This clonotype was obtained from a woman aged 55 to 70 in good health. The chain combines TRBV29-1 with TRBJ2-4; D is tentatively TRBD1 or TRBD2 (5 bases each). Sequencing input: blood. The DNA of the CDR3 is TGCAGCGTTGAATTCGGGACCATCAAAAACATTCAGTACTTC. Amino acids: CSVEFGTIKNIQYF.